Below, 20 T cell receptor beta chains from the same sample are listed, as sequenced in a study of spatial heterogeneity in lung cancer. One entry per CDR3 protein results from TCRdb running MiXCR on the 5' RACE reads. The table lists some 6,100 distinct CDR3 sequences, approximately 12% of them singletons, with 16% in the top ten. Described time point: sample taken at primary tumor resection. Without sorting, whole RNA was sequenced from tumor, nontumor lung or frozen PBMC. This material consisted of normal lung tissue next to the tumor, taken at surgery. All receptors derive from a male donor with early-stage non-small cell lung cancer.

The sample holds many counts of this clonotype. The rearrangement uses TRBV5-1 and TRBJ1-4; D may be TRBD1 (5 bases). Germline CDR1 and CDR2: SGHRS and YFSETQ. Trimming removed 0 bases from V and 6 bases from J, with 9 bases in between. The CDR3 runs to 14 residues. CDR3 DNA: TGCGCCAGCAGCTTGGCAGGAGGGGATGAAAAACTGTTTTTT. Its translation: CASSLAGGDEKLFF.

This clonotype was counted many times. V usage is TRBV7-6 and J usage is TRBJ2-2; 9 bases are a match to TRBD2. V dropped 2 bases and J dropped 7; count of bases not matched to a gene: 8. CDR3 length: 16 residues. Germline V CDR1 and CDR2: SGHVS, FNYEAQ. In nucleotides, the CDR3 is TGTGCCAGCAGCTTATTTGGCGGGAGGGCCGACGGGGAGCTGTTTTTT. Translated: CASSLFGGRADGELFF.

At least ten counts were recorded for this clonotype. The chain recombines TRBV27 with TRBJ1-2; D is uncertain. Trimming took off 5 bases at V and 7 bases at J, with 20 bases between the two ends. The CDR3 is 15 amino acids. Germline CDR1 reads MNHEY; CDR2 reads SMNVEV (reference sequence). CDR3 sequence (DNA): TGTGCCAGCAGTAAGTTTGAAGCTCCCGCGAGTGGCTACACCTTC. Amino acids: CASSKFEAPASGYTF.

Many counts were recorded for this clonotype. The chain combines TRBV6-6 with TRBJ1-2; no reliable D call. The CDR3 contains 11 residues. Trimming cost V 5 bases and J 7 bases, with 8 bases left between them. Germline V lookup: CDR1 MNHNY, CDR2 SVGAGI (reference sequence). CDR3 amino acids: CASSRDGGYTF. The CDR3 DNA follows: TGTGCCAGCAGTCGGGATGGTGGCTACACCTTC.

This clonotype was found a few times. The chain combines TRBV5-1 with TRBJ2-1; 9 bases are shared with TRBD2. This CDR3 has 17 amino acids. J lost 1 base, V lost 0 bases, and 5 bases had no gene match. The V gene's germline CDR1 is SGHRS and CDR2 YFSETQ. Here the CDR3 reads CASSLGSTSGSYNEQFF. The CDR3 coding sequence is TGCGCCAGCAGCTTGGGATCGACTAGCGGTTCCTACAATGAGCAGTTCTTC.

By share of the sample, this clonotype is large. In DNA form, the CDR3 reads TGTGCCAGCAGTCAGAATAGCGTCGGGACGAACAATGAGCAGTTCTTC. Its protein product is CASSQNSVGTNNEQFF. The chain joins TRBV27 to TRBJ2-1; either TRBD1 or TRBD2 may supply D (5 bases each). With 5 bases removed from V and 5 bases from J, the gap between germline ends came to 19 bases. Germline CDR1 and CDR2: MNHEY and SMNVEV (reference sequence). The CDR3 loop spans 16 amino acids.

This clonotype is judged medium-sized. V usage is TRBV5-1 and J usage is TRBJ2-1; possibly TRBD1 for D (7 bases). V was shortened by 5 bases and J by 4 bases, with 19 bases between the two germline ends. The V gene's germline CDR1 is SGHRS and CDR2 YFSETQ. This CDR3 is built from 16 residues. Here the CDR3 reads CASSLAAGQIYNEQFF. CDR3 nucleotides: TGCGCCAGCAGTTTAGCCGCGGGACAGATTTACAATGAGCAGTTCTTC.

Judged by abundance, this clonotype is medium-sized. The chain carries TRBV14 and TRBJ2-1; 13 bases are shared with TRBD2. The CDR3 consists of 17 residues. Germline V gene data show CDR1 as SGHDN and CDR2 as FVKESK. The junction had 12 bases not matched to a gene; V was cut back by 4 bases and J by 9 bases. DNA for the CDR3: TGTGCCAGCAGCCCGCTGAGGACTAGCGGGAGAGGACCTGAGCAGTTCTTC. Encoded protein: CASSPLRTSGRGPEQFF. The full variable domain, in which reference TRBV14 and TRBJ2-1 provide the parts outside the CDR3, is EAGVTQFPSHSVIEKGQTVTLRCDPISGHDNLYWYRRVMGKEIKFLLHFVKESKQDESGMPNNRFLAERTGGTYSTLKVQPAELEDSGVYFCASSPLRTSGRGPEQFFGPGTRLTVL.

With respect to this clonotype: The CDR3 ends on some other residue instead of the conserved phenylalanine or tryptophan, so this is likely a read error. The CDR3 reads CASSPQSSSGNTIYL. The CDR3 coding sequence is TGTGCCAGCAGCCCACAGAGCAGCTCTGGAAACACCATATATTTA. The J gene is TRBJ1-3, the V gene TRBV27; no definite D call. The CDR3 runs 15 residues. V lost 6 bases to trimming and J lost 0 bases, with 12 bases between them. The V gene's germline CDR1 is MNHEY and CDR2 SMNVEV (reference sequence).

This clonotype was picked up many times. The chain uses TRBV20-1 and TRBJ2-5; tentatively, D is TRBD2 (5 bases). Per germline, CDR1 DFQATT and CDR2 SNEGSKA (reference sequence). CDR3 size: 15 residues. Here the CDR3 reads CSPRAGVMNKETQYF. The DNA of the CDR3 is TGCAGCCCACGCGCCGGGGTTATGAATAAAGAGACCCAGTACTTC.

Judged by abundance, this clonotype is medium-sized. The chain's CDR3 is CASSTGTGVQETQYF. CDR3 DNA: TGTGCCAGCAGCACAGGGACAGGAGTTCAAGAGACCCAGTACTTC. This chain joins TRBV7-2 and TRBJ2-5; 8 bases line up with TRBD1. The CDR3 loop spans 15 amino acids. Germline CDR1 reads SGHTA; CDR2 reads FQGNSA. V trimming: 5 bases; J trimming: 2 bases; junction bases outside the gene matches: 7.

This clonotype ranks as large. The chain links TRBV12-5 to TRBJ2-5; 9 positions agree with TRBD1. CDR1 is LGHNT, CDR2 FRNRAP, per germline. Trimming removed 5 bases from V and 1 base from J; junction bases left unmatched: 5. This CDR3 comprises 15 residues. The CDR3 region is CASGDGTGLQETQYF. DNA of the CDR3: TGTGCTAGTGGTGACGGGACAGGGCTCCAAGAGACCCAGTACTTC.

In this sample, this clonotype is medium-sized (0.01 to 0.1%). The CDR3 DNA is TGTGCCAGCAGCCCTACGACTAGCGGAGGGGAAGAGACCCAGTACTTC. Translation gives CASSPTTSGGEETQYF. This rearrangement joins TRBV5-4 to TRBJ2-5; 9 nucleotides line up with TRBD2. V trimming: 4 bases; J trimming: 3 bases; junction bases outside the gene matches: 10. Germline loops: CDR1 SGHNT, CDR2 YYREEE (reference sequence). The CDR3 loop spans 16 amino acids.

V and J are TRBV30 and TRBJ1-1; no reliable D call. V lost 0 bases and J 6 bases, leaving 14 bases between the germline ends. Germline-derived CDR1 and CDR2 are GTSNPN and SVGIG (reference sequence). This CDR3 comprises 14 residues. The DNA of the CDR3 is TGTGCCTGGAGTGTGAAACAATTTAGGGCTGAAGCTTTCTTT. Its translation: CAWSVKQFRAEAFF.

The table lists this clonotype with many counts. The V gene is TRBV20-1, the J gene TRBJ2-3, with D hard to call. The V and J ends lost 2 bases and 3 bases respectively, with 6 bases between them. Germline CDR1 and CDR2: DFQATT and SNEGSKA (reference sequence). This CDR3 comprises 12 residues. CDR3 sequence (DNA): TGCAGTGCTAGACCTGGGACAGATACGCAGTATTTT. It encodes CSARPGTDTQYF.

The chain employs TRBV12-3 or TRBV12-4 and TRBJ2-1; D is unclear. The CDR3 is 13 amino acids. Trimming took 1 base from V and 4 from J, leaving 5 bases between them. The CDR3 reads CASSLVGYNEQFF. CDR3 bases: TGTGCCAGCAGTTTAGTCGGGTACAATGAGCAGTTCTTC.

This clonotype was observed at least ten times. The genes are TRBV24-1 and TRBJ2-3; 8 nucleotides match TRBD1. In germline, CDR1 is KGHDR, CDR2 SFDVKD. V was clipped by 4 bases and J by 2 bases; unmatched bases: 7. The CDR3 sequence is 16 residues long. CDR3 DNA: TGTGCCACCAGTGACACCGGACAGGGAAACACAGATACGCAGTATTTT. Translating it yields CATSDTGQGNTDTQYF.

This clonotype was counted ten times or more. V is TRBV27 and J is TRBJ1-2; 7 bases agree with TRBD1. The CDR3 spans 17 residues. After removal of 5 bases from V and 1 base from J, the junction contained 13 bases not matched to a gene. Germline-derived CDR1 and CDR2 are MNHEY and SMNVEV (reference sequence). CDR3 loop: CASSPDGGQHLNYGYTF. For the CDR3, the DNA is TGTGCCAGCAGTCCGGATGGGGGACAGCACCTTAACTATGGCTACACCTTC.

By its share, this clonotype is medium-sized (0.01 to 0.1%). The V gene is TRBV11-3, the J gene TRBJ2-5; TRBD2 matches 8 bases. Looked up from germline, CDR1 is SGHNT and CDR2 is YENEEA. This CDR3 has 16 residues. The junction had 12 bases not matched to a gene; V was cut back by 5 bases and J by 4 bases. The CDR3: CASSPPGLAVTETQYF. The CDR3 bases are TGTGCCAGCAGCCCACCCGGACTAGCAGTAACAGAGACCCAGTACTTC.

This clonotype was detected many times. The chain joins TRBV29-1 to TRBJ1-2; D not resolved. Trimming removed 7 bases from V and 1 base from J, with 13 bases in between. This CDR3 comprises 13 residues. The V gene's germline CDR1 is SQVTM and CDR2 ANQGSEA. CDR3 in DNA: TGCAGCGCCAGGCTGTCAGATAACTATGGCTACACCTTC. It encodes CSARLSDNYGYTF.